This T cell receptor (beta chain) was sequenced during a study of T cells in Graves' hyperthyroidism and ophthalmopathy. Study-level background: Peripheral blood was obtained at initial diagnosis, preceding any treatment. Findings and limits, study-wide: Ophthalmopathy was model-predicted a median roughly six months pre-onset. A model using 13 V-J features told ophthalmopathy apart from stable hyperthyroidism.

Researchers amplified the TCR beta CDR3 regions from RNA transcripts. HTBI primers were used for first-round RT-PCR of the TCR CDR3. TCRdb used MiXCR to reprocess the multiplex PCR reads, holding one entry per CDR3 protein. Of more than 350,000 distinct CDR3 sequences listed, roughly 15% are singletons. For this clonotype: What it recognizes is unknown.

Criteria for exclusion of patients were uncontrolled infection, other autoimmune disease, pregnancy or lactation. Trimming at V came to 2 bases and at J to 4 bases, leaving 6 bases not matched to a gene. From germline, CDR1 is SGHTS and CDR2 YDEGEE. This CDR3 is 16 amino acids long. The rearrangement links TRBV5-8 to TRBJ2-1; TRBD2 matches at 10 bases. Material for sequencing was blood. The source of this sequence is a woman in her sixties with Graves' ophthalmopathy. CDR3 nucleotides: TGTGCCAGCAGCTTAACCGGGACTAGCGCGTACAATGAGCAGTTCTTC. Its translation is CASSLTGTSAYNEQFF.